This TCR beta chain was identified in a study of T cell responses to AZD1222 COVID-19 vaccine. As concerns this clone: The antigen is undetermined.

The study, taken as a whole, reports: Only a handful of individuals given AZD1222 were seropositive at baseline. The reported proportion of spike-specific TCRs targeting unmutated variant regions was nearly half. With dominance at 160-218 and 743-854, vaccine-associated CD4 TCRs spanned spike. Receipt of two AZD1222 doses was followed by a rise in Spike-specific TCR breadth and depth.

Method: immunoSEQ multiplex PCR; TCRdb's copy keeps in-frame clones and lacks some. Here the sample spans fewer than 200,000 clones, 92% being singletons. The CDR3 totals 15 residues. V trimming: 4 bases; J trimming: 7 bases; junction bases outside the gene matches: 7. Germline CDR1 and CDR2: LNHDA and SQIVND (reference sequence). The receptor's source is an adult in good health. The chain links TRBV19 to TRBJ2-1; 10 bases fit TRBD2. Specimen: peripheral blood, collected on day 0 of MenACWY control vaccination. CDR3 sequence (DNA): TGTGCCAGTAGTAAGGCTAGCGGGAGTTGGAATGAGCAGTTCTTC. This sequence encodes CASSKASGSWNEQFF.